This entry is about one TCR beta chain. The record originates from a study of blood T cell repertoires in COVID-19. At the level of the study: The samples span acute and convalescent COVID-19 from the United States, Italy and Spain. The analysed material was cDNA or gDNA that came from T cells, B-cell-depleted T cells, or PBMCs.

In the study's own analysis: Cell counts per sample came from amplifying reference gene primers. Here immunoSEQ multiplex PCR was the method, and the copy in TCRdb shows in-frame clones only, minus some. V and J calls and clone size follow that table, whereas D and trimming were derived from the DNA. Of about 110,000 clones listed, just over 90% are singletons. Trimming took off 5 bases at V and 4 bases at J, with 9 bases between the two ends. CDR3 length: 13 residues. CDR1 LNHDA and CDR2 SQIVND come from the germline V gene (reference sequence). This sequence joins TRBV19 and TRBJ1-5; D remains unclear. The sequencing input was peripheral blood. This receptor was obtained from a woman in her twenties or thirties with acute or convalescent COVID-19. Written as DNA, the CDR3 is TGTGCCAGTAGTGGAGGGAGGAATCAGCCCCAGCATTTT. Its translation: CASSGGRNQPQHF. The whole variable domain, filled in from reference TRBV19 and TRBJ1-5, reads DGGITQSPKYLFRKEGQNVTLSCEQNLNHDAMYWYRQDPGQGLRLIYYSQIVNDFQKGDIAEGYSVSREKKESFPLTVTSAQKNPTAFYLCASSGGRNQPQHFGDGTRLSIL.